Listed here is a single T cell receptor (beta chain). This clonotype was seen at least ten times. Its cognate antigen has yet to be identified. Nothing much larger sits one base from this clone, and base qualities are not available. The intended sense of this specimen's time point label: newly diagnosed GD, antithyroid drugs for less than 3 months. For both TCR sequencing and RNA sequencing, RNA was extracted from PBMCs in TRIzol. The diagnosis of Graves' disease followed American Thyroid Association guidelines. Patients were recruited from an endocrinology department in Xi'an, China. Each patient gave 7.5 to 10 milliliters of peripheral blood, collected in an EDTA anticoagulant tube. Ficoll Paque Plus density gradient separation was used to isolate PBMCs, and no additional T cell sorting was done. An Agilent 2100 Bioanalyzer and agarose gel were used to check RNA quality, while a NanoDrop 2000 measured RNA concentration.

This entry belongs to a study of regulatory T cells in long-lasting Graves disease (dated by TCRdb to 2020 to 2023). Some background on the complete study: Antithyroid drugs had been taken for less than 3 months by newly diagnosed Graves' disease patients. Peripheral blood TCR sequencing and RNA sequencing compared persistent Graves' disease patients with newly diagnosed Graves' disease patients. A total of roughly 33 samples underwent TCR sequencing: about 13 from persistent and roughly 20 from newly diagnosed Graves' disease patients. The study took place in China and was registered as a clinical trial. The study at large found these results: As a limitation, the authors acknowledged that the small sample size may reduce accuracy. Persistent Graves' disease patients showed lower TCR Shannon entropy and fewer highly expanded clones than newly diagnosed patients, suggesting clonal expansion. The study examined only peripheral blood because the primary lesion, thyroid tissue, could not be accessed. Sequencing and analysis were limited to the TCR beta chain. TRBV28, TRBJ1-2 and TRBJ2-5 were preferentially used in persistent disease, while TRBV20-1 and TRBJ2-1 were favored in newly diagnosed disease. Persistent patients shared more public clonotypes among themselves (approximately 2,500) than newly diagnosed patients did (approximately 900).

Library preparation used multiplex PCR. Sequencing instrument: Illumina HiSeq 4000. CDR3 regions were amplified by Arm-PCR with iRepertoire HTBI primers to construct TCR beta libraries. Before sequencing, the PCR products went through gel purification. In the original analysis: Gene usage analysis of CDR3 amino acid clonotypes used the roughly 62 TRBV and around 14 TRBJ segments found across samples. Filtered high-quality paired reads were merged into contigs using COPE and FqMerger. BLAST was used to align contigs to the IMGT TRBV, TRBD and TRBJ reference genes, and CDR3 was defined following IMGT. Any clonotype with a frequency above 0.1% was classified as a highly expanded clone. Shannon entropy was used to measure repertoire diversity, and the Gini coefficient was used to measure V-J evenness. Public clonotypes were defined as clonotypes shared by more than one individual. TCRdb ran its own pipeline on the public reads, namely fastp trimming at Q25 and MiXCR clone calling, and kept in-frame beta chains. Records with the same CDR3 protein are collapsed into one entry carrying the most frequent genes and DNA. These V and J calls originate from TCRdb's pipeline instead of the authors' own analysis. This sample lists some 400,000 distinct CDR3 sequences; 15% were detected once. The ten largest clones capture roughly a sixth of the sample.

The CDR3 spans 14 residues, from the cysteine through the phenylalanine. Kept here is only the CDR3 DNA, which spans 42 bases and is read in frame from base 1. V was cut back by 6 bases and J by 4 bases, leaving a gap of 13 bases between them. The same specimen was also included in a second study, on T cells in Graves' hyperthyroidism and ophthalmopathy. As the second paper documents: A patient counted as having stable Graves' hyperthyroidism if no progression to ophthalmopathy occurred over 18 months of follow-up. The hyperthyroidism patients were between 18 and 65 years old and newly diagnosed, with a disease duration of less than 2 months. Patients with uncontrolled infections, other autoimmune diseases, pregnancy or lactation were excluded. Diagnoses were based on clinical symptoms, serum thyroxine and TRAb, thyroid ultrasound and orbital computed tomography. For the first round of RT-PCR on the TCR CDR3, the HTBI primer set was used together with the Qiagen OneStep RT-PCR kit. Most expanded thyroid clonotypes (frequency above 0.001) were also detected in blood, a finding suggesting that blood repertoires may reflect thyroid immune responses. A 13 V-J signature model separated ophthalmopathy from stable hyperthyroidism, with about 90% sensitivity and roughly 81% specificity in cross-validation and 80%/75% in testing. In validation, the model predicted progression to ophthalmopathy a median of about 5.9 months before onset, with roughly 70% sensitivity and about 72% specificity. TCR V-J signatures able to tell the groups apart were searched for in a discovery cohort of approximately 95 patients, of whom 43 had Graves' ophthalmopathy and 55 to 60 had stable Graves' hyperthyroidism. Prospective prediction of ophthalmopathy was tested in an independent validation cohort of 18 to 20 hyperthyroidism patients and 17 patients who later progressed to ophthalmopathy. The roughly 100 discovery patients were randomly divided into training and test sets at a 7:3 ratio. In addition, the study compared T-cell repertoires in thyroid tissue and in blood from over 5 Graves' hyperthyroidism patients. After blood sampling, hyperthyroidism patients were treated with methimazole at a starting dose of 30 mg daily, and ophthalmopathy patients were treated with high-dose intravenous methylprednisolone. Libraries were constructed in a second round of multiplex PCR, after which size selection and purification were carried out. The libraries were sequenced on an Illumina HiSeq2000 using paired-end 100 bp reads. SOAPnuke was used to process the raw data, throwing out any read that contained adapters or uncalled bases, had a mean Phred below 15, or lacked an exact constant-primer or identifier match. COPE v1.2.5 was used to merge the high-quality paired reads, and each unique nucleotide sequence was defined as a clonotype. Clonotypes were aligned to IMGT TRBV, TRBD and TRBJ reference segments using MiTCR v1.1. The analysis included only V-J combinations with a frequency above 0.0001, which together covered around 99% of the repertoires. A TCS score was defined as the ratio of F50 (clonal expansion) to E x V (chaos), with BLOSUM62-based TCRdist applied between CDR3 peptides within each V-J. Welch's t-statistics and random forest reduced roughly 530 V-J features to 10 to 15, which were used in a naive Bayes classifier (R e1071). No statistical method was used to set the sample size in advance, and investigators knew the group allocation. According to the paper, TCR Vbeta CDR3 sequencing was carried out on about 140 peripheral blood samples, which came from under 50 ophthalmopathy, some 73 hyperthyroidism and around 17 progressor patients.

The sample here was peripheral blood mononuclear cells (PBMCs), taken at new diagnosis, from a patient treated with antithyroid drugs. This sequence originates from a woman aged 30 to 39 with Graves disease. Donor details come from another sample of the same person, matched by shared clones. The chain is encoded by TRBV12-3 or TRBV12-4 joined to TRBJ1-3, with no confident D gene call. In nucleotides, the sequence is TGTGCCAGCAGCCTCCTCGGGCGCGGAAACACCATATATTTT. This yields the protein CASSLLGRGNTIYF.